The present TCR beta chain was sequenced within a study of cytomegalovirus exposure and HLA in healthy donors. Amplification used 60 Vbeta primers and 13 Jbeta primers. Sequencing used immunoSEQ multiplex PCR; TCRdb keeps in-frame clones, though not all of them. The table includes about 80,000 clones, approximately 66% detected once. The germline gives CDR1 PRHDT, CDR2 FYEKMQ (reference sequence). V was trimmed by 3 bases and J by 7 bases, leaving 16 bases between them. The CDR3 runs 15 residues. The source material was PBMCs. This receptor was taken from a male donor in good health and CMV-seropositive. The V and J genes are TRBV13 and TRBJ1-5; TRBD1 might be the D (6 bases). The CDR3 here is CASSLNREVGQPQHF. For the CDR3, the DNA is TGTGCCAGCAGCTTGAACAGGGAAGTTGGACAGCCCCAGCATTTT.